This T cell receptor (beta chain) was profiled in a study of T cells after yellow fever vaccination. This clonotype was recorded a few times. The CDR3 is 16 residues long. Using its own MiXCR run on the 5' RACE reads, TCRdb lists one record per CDR3 protein. Of 450,000 to 550,000 distinct CDR3 sequences in the sample, 15% to 20% are singletons; the top ten hold roughly an eighth. The TCR was taken from a man aged 25-45 years who received the YFV17D yellow fever vaccine. The chain recombines TRBV1 with TRBJ2-7. TRBV1 is designated a pseudogene. This specimen was PBMCs, taken 15 days after the yellow fever booster vaccination. The CDR3 reads CTSSQDLLARYYEQYF. For the CDR3, the DNA is TGCACCAGCAGCCAAGATTTACTAGCGAGGTACTACGAGCAGTACTTC.